The sequence of this TCR beta chain was determined in a study of tumor and adjacent non-tumor tissue in lung cancer (dated 2018 in TCRdb). About the study as a whole: Of the cohort, roughly 12 patients had adenocarcinoma, 2 had squamous cell carcinoma and 1 had small cell lung cancer. Ages among the approximately 15 patients ranged from about 31 to 80 years, there were 10 men and 5 women, and disease was at TNM stage I to III. Sequencing produced about 130,000,000 productive TCRbeta reads in total, an average of about 4 million reads per sample. Bulk TCRbeta repertoires were compared between lung tumor tissue and matched distant non-tumor lung tissue obtained from 15 lung cancer patients. TCRbeta CDR3 sequencing was performed on thirty paired specimens, with one tumor sample and one normal lung sample collected per patient. Overall study outcomes, separate from this receptor: The cohort had only roughly 14 patients, and the authors noted that larger samples and more detailed clinical data are needed. Because peripheral blood was not sequenced, blood TCRbeta repertoires in the lung cancer patients of the study were not examined. In normal lung, the top 100 clones accounted for a significantly larger cumulative share of the repertoire than in tumor tissue. Neither the sequencing platform nor unique molecular identifiers are mentioned in the methods. Tumor tissue showed significantly greater TCR diversity (inverse Simpson) than normal lung tissue (431.37 vs 166.20, P = 0.0075, Mann-Whitney U test). TCR diversity was significantly higher in younger patients, and greater tumor TCR diversity was associated with shorter overall survival and shorter disease-free survival.

This clonotype appeared many times. Which antigen it targets is not known. Within one base of it there is no much larger clone, and no base qualities were kept. RNA was isolated from bulk, unsorted tissue, and RNA quality was assessed with a NanoDrop ND-1000 and an Agilent 2100. Donors were newly diagnosed lung cancer patients admitted for thoracic surgery in China between August and November 2014, without prior chemotherapy. Patients who had received previous radiotherapy or chemotherapy, or who had another concurrent cancer, were excluded from the study. Surgical tissue pieces of about 1-2.1 cm3 were preserved in RNAlater solution and were kept at -80 degrees C until use. Libraries were built with multiplex PCR. Sequenced on an Illumina HiSeq 2500. TCRbeta libraries were constructed through three rounds of nested PCR with primers (Table S4) according to protocols adapted from ARM-PCR. Before sequencing, PCR products of 200-500 bp were excised from the gel and purified with the QIAquick gel extraction kit. The source study handled its data this way. Trimmomatic was used to clean the reads, FLASH merged the cleaned reads into complete CDR3 sequences, and MiTCR assigned the sequences to V(D)J germline segments. Clonal diversity was computed as the inverse Simpson's index with VDJtools. In-frame sequences lacking a premature stop codon were counted as productive reads. The raw public data were reprocessed by TCRdb itself: fastp quality trimming at Q25, MiXCR clonotype calling, in-frame beta chains only. CDR3 protein duplicates are merged, each entry listing the most common genes and DNA. TCRdb's processing, not the authors', yielded these V and J calls. For this sample the table gives about 68,000 distinct CDR3 sequences, of which just under 60% were detected only once. Together, the top ten hold 20% to 25% of the sample.

The TCR originated in a man aged 50 to 59 with non-small cell lung cancer. Sequenced input: lung tumor tissue.

The CDR3 has the sequence CASSRQGINTGELFF. The DNA is TGTGCCAGCAGCCGACAGGGAATCAACACCGGGGAGCTGTTTTTT. The sequence links TRBV6-1 to TRBJ2-2, with 7 central nucleotides matching TRBD1. Sequences MNHNS (CDR1) and SASEGT (CDR2) are obtained from the germline V gene. From its cysteine to its phenylalanine, the CDR3 spans 15 amino acids. CDR3 DNA is the only sequence kept; it has 45 bases, read in frame from the first base. V trim: 6 bases; J trim: 2 bases; unmatched bases: 6.